Shown below are 28 T cell receptor beta chains from a single sample sequenced in a study of blood T cell repertoires in COVID-19. Only in-frame clones appear in the TCRdb table, and some are missing; sequencing was by immunoSEQ multiplex PCR. There are approximately 190,000 clones in the sample; under 85% occur only once, and under 7.5% lies in the top ten. The material sequenced was peripheral blood. The receptors originated from a middle-aged woman with acute or convalescent COVID-19.

This clone has more than one count but fewer than ten. The chain has TRBV30 and TRBJ1-2, with no clear D. Germline CDR1 reads GTSNPN; CDR2 reads SVGIG (reference sequence). V shed 0 bases and J shed 4 bases, with 15 bases lying between them. There are 15 residues in the CDR3. The CDR3 region has the DNA TGTGCCTGGAGTGTACTTGAGTTTTCCCTCTATGGCTACACCTTC. Protein sequence: CAWSVLEFSLYGYTF.

Turning to this clone: Other DNA sequences in this specimen translate into the identical CDR3. This chain joins TRBV27 and TRBJ1-1; TRBD1 might be the D (5 bases). The V and J ends lost 7 bases and 1 base respectively, with 10 bases between them. Germline V gene lookup returns CDR1 MNHEY and CDR2 SMNVEV (reference sequence). The CDR3 runs 13 residues. CDR3 amino acids: CASNGQGNTEAFF. CDR3 nucleotides: TGTGCCAGCAACGGTCAGGGGAACACTGAAGCTTTCTTT.

Turning to this clone: Other DNA sequences in this sample translate to the same CDR3. V is TRBV27 and J is TRBJ2-3, with 7 bases identical to TRBD2. The germline V gene has CDR1 MNHEY and CDR2 SMNVEV (reference sequence). The CDR3 runs to 14 residues. V lost 5 bases to trimming and J lost 0 bases; unmatched junction nucleotides: 2. The chain's CDR3 is CASSSGASTDTQYF. CDR3 nucleotides: TGTGCCAGCAGTAGCGGGGCTAGCACAGATACGCAGTATTTT.

The chain joins TRBV29-1 to TRBJ2-1; 11 nucleotides match TRBD1. The CDR3 contains 14 residues. The germline V gene encodes CDR1 SQVTM and CDR2 ANQGSEA. The CDR3 spells CSIRGQGGNNEQFF. Written as DNA, the CDR3 is TGCAGTATCAGGGGACAGGGGGGAAACAATGAGCAGTTCTTC.

The chain employs TRBV19 and TRBJ1-1; D not certain. The CDR3 has 13 residues. Trimming shortened V by 6 bases and J by 2 bases, and 10 bases separated the two germline ends. CDR1 LNHDA and CDR2 SQIVND come from the germline V gene (reference sequence). This CDR3 is CASRPGINTEAFF. The CDR3 DNA follows: TGTGCCAGTAGGCCAGGAATAAACACTGAAGCTTTCTTT.

This clone occurred a few times. The chain recombines TRBV28 with TRBJ2-7; the D gene is possibly TRBD2 (5 bases). The CDR3 covers 12 residues. The germline CDR1 and CDR2 sequences are MDHEN and SYDVKM. V was pared by 6 bases and J by 3 bases, with 9 bases between. The CDR3 DNA reads as TGTGCCAGCAGCCCCGCGGGCTACGAGCAGTACTTC. Translated: CASSPAGYEQYF.

The chain uses TRBV28 and TRBJ2-2, with a weak D call TRBD2 (6 bases). V was trimmed by 7 bases and J by 1 base, leaving 13 bases between them. The CDR3 has 15 amino acids. Per germline, CDR1 MDHEN and CDR2 SYDVKM. CDR3 loop: CASTVAGLNTGELFF. DNA of the CDR3: TGTGCCAGCACCGTTGCGGGACTGAACACCGGGGAGCTGTTTTTT.

The chain links TRBV11-2 to TRBJ2-2; TRBD1 aligns across 9 bases. Germline trimming cut 5 bases from V and 3 bases from J; bases unmatched to any gene: 10. Germline V lookup: CDR1 SGHAT, CDR2 FQNNGV. This CDR3 is built from 17 residues. CDR3 region: CASSHMRTGADTGELFF. CDR3 DNA sequence: TGTGCCAGCAGCCACATGCGGACAGGGGCCGACACCGGGGAGCTGTTTTTT. Looking up the rest from reference TRBV11-2 and TRBJ2-2 gives the full variable domain: EAGVAQSPRYKIIEKRQSVAFWCNPISGHATLYWYQQILGQGPKLLIQFQNNGVVDDSQLPKDRFSAERLKGVDSTLKIQPAKLEDSAVYLCASSHMRTGADTGELFFGEGSRLTVL.

V gene TRBV21-1 combines with J gene TRBJ2-7; the DNA was not used to check the table's D call, TRBD2. TRBV21-1 is a recognized pseudogene. This CDR3 is 18 amino acids long. CDR3 residues: CASSKNNFESPSSYEQYF. The CDR3 nucleotides are TGTGCCAGCAGCAAAAATAATTTCGAGTCTCCAAGCTCCTACGAGCAGTACTTC.

The chain is built from TRBV11-2 and TRBJ1-2; possible D gene TRBD1, 5 bases. The V gene's germline CDR1 is SGHAT and CDR2 FQNNGV. This CDR3 has 15 amino acids. V was pared by 5 bases and J by 6 bases, with 19 bases between. This CDR3 is CASSLTRTPSDGYTF. The DNA for the CDR3 is TGTGCCAGCAGCCTGACCAGGACACCTTCGGATGGCTACACCTTC.

This clone was recorded a few times. V gene TRBV7-9 combines with J gene TRBJ2-1; 8 bases map to TRBD1. V dropped 3 bases and J dropped 5; count of bases not matched to a gene: 9. CDR1 is SEHNR, CDR2 FQNEAQ, per germline (reference sequence). The CDR3 is 16 amino acids. CDR3 coding DNA: TGTGCCAGCAGCTTTAGTAGCGGACAGGGTGACAATGAGCAGTTCTTC. It codes for CASSFSSGQGDNEQFF.

J is TRBJ1-4 and V is TRBV7-9; D gene ambiguous. The V and J ends lost 10 bases and 0 bases respectively, with 12 bases between them. This CDR3 comprises 14 residues. Germline CDR1 SEHNR, CDR2 FQNEAQ (reference sequence). The chain's CDR3 is CATHDQATNEKLFF. The CDR3 DNA sequence: TGTGCCACCCACGATCAGGCAACTAATGAAAAACTGTTTTTT.

The chain combines TRBV3-1 (or the pseudogene TRBV3-2) with TRBJ1-6, with TRBD1 matching over 7 bases. There are 15 residues in the CDR3. Germline V gene lookup returns CDR1 LGHDT and CDR2 YNNKEL (reference sequence). Germline trimming cut 4 bases from V and 11 bases from J; bases unmatched to any gene: 11. CDR3 region: CASSPWTGQGAPLHF. CDR3 bases: TGTGCCAGCAGCCCCTGGACAGGCCAGGGGGCACCCCTCCACTTT.

The J gene is TRBJ1-2, the V gene TRBV9, with D perhaps TRBD1 (5 bases). The CDR3 has 13 amino acids. V was pared by 2 bases and J by 3 bases, with 8 bases between. Looked up from germline, CDR1 is SGDLS and CDR2 is YYNGEE. The CDR3 DNA follows: TGTGCCAGCAGCGTTGCGGGGGACTATGGCTACACCTTC. Residues: CASSVAGDYGYTF. Full variable domain (missing parts from reference TRBV9 and TRBJ1-2): DSGVTQTPKHLITATGQRVTLRCSPRSGDLSVYWYQQSLDQGLQFLIQYYNGEERAKGNILERFSAQQFPDLHSELNLSSLELGDSALYFCASSVAGDYGYTFGSGTRLTVV.

This chain uses TRBV7-6 with TRBJ1-6, with 9 bases fitting TRBD1. The CDR3 totals 17 residues. V was pared by 2 bases and J by 7 bases, with 9 bases of the junction left unmatched. CDR1 and CDR2 from the germline V gene are SGHVS and FNYEAQ. The CDR3 nucleotides read TGTGCCAGCAGCTTAACGACTCCTACAGGGGGCAATTCACCCCTCCACTTT. Translating it yields CASSLTTPTGGNSPLHF. Based on the CDR3 plus reference TRBV7-6 and TRBJ1-6, the full variable domain is GAGVSQSPRYKVTKRGQDVALRCDPISGHVSLYWYRQALGQGPEFLTYFNYEAQQDKSGLPNDRFSAERPEGSISTLTIQRTEQRDSAMYRCASSLTTPTGGNSPLHFGNGTRLTVT.

There are a few counts of this clone. The rearrangement joins TRBV6-5 to TRBJ2-1, with 8 bases matching TRBD2. This CDR3 spans 15 amino acids. Germline CDR1 is MNHEY and CDR2 is SVGAGI. V lost 6 bases and J lost 7; bases outside the gene matches: 11. The DNA for the CDR3 is TGTGCCAGCAGCATCGCACGGGGGGGGAGGAATGAGCAGTTCTTC. Translated, it gives CASSIARGGRNEQFF.

The rearrangement uses TRBV28 and TRBJ2-6; the D gene is possibly TRBD1 (6 bases). The germline CDR1 and CDR2 sequences are MDHEN and SYDVKM. Trimming pared 5 bases from V and 2 bases from J, leaving 19 bases between. CDR3 size: 18 residues. This CDR3 is CASSPRITGPPGANVLTF. The CDR3 bases are TGTGCCAGCAGTCCGAGGATTACAGGGCCCCCTGGGGCCAACGTCCTGACTTTC.

This clone has at least ten counts. The rearrangement links TRBV6-4 to TRBJ2-3, with 7 positions matching TRBD1. Losses at the gene ends were 6 bases for V and 6 bases for J; bases not matched to a gene: 9. The CDR3 totals 14 residues. Germline CDR1 MRHNA, CDR2 SNTAGT. In nucleotides, the CDR3 is TGTGCCAGCAGCCCTCAGGGGGAGAGGGATACGCAGTATTTT. This gives the protein CASSPQGERDTQYF.

This clone was counted between two and nine times. This chain uses TRBV27 with TRBJ2-7; D possibly corresponds to TRBD1 (6 bases). CDR1 is MNHEY and CDR2 is SMNVEV in the germline V gene (reference sequence). Trimming took off 7 bases at V and 9 bases at J, with 13 bases between the two ends. This CDR3 comprises 11 residues. This CDR3 reads CASNSGHRQYF. The CDR3 DNA reads as TGTGCCAGCAATTCGGGACATAGGCAGTACTTC.

This clone was seen once. The rearrangement uses TRBV9 and TRBJ2-4; TRBD1 matches at 7 bases. CDR1 is SGDLS, CDR2 YYNGEE, per germline. CDR3 length: 15 residues. The V gene end was trimmed by 4 bases and the J gene end by 6 bases; junction bases not matched to a gene: 10. CDR3 in amino acids: CASSPSGDRVNIQYF. For the CDR3, the DNA is TGTGCCAGCAGCCCGAGCGGAGACAGGGTAAACATTCAGTACTTC.

This sequence joins TRBV5-1 and TRBJ2-3, with D maybe TRBD2 (6 bases). V was trimmed by 0 bases and J by 3 bases, leaving 20 bases between them. The germline V gene has CDR1 SGHRS and CDR2 YFSETQ. The CDR3 has 18 amino acids. CDR3 protein: CASSLERGFGSLTDTQYF. The CDR3 DNA sequence: TGCGCCAGCAGCTTGGAACGGGGGTTCGGAAGTTTGACAGATACGCAGTATTTT.

The genes are TRBV3-1 (or the pseudogene TRBV3-2) and TRBJ2-2; D call uncertain. Germline assignment: CDR1 LGHDT and CDR2 YNNKEL (reference sequence). Trimming took 6 bases from V and 2 from J, leaving 10 bases between them. The CDR3 length is 14 residues. This CDR3 is CASRPGPNTGELFF. The DNA for the CDR3 is TGTGCCAGCAGACCCGGTCCAAACACCGGGGAGCTGTTTTTT.

This rearrangement joins TRBV9 to TRBJ2-1, with D perhaps matching TRBD2 (6 bases). V was cut by 4 bases and J by 2 bases, with 19 bases left in between. The CDR3 contains 17 residues. The germline CDR1 and CDR2 sequences are SGDLS and YYNGEE. The CDR3 nucleotides read TGTGCCAGCAGCCCTCACCCGACGGGGGTGACCTACAATGAGCAGTTCTTC. This translates into CASSPHPTGVTYNEQFF.

The rearrangement joins TRBV28 to TRBJ2-1; weak D call: TRBD2 (5 bases). Germline-derived CDR1 and CDR2 are MDHEN and SYDVKM. This CDR3 spans 11 amino acids. Deletions cut 5 bases from V and 10 bases from J, with 9 bases between. The CDR3, as DNA: TGTGCCAGCAGTAAACTAGAGGAGCAGTTCTTC. Translation: CASSKLEEQFF.

This clone was seen only a few times. V and J are TRBV12-3 or TRBV12-4 and TRBJ1-5; D perhaps matches TRBD1 (6 bases). This CDR3 spans 12 amino acids. Trimming pared 3 bases from V and 7 bases from J, leaving 7 bases between. DNA of the CDR3: TGTGCCAGCAGTTTTGGGGGCCAGCCCCAGCATTTT. Protein: CASSFGGQPQHF.

The V call is TRBV28, the J call TRBJ2-7; the match to TRBD1 covers 12 bases. This CDR3 is 17 amino acids long. Germline V gene data show CDR1 as MDHEN and CDR2 as SYDVKM. V was pared by 3 bases and J by 9 bases, with 15 bases of the junction left unmatched. CDR3 sequence reads: CASSLYLTAGTGGGQYF. As DNA, the CDR3 is TGTGCCAGCAGTTTGTACCTCACCGCAGGGACAGGGGGCGGGCAGTACTTC.

The rearrangement joins TRBV27 to TRBJ1-2; 9 bases align to TRBD1. The J segment lost 6 bases and the V segment lost 0 bases, leaving 8 bases of the junction unmatched. CDR1 is MNHEY, CDR2 SMNVEV, per germline (reference sequence). The CDR3 has 16 amino acids. The CDR3 reads CASSLSNRGRLDGYTF. The CDR3 DNA reads as TGTGCCAGCAGTTTATCAAACAGGGGGCGCTTGGATGGCTACACCTTC.

This clone has just one count. The rearrangement links TRBV18 to TRBJ1-4, with 7 positions matching TRBD1. The CDR3 extends over 16 amino acids. In germline, CDR1 is KGHSH, CDR2 LQKENI. With V trimmed by 1 base and J by 7 bases, 9 bases remained unmatched. CDR3 residues: CASSPLLGTAGEKLFF. Here the CDR3 DNA reads TGTGCCAGCTCACCACTGTTAGGGACAGCGGGTGAAAAACTGTTTTTT.